This T cell receptor (beta chain) was found in a study of blood T cells in healthy people across ages. Study outcomes and limitations: The long-lived group displayed more naive CD4+ cells, plus higher diversity, than the aged donors did.

Caucasian, healthy and from Russia, the donors were aged between roughly 6 and 95. The sample holds a few counts of this clonotype. Its antigen remains unidentified. V lost 3 bases, J lost 4 bases, and 10 bases lay in between. This CDR3 has 14 amino acids. Germline-derived CDR1 and CDR2 are MDHEN and SYDVKM. Then a second PCR, running about 7 to 11 cycles, was carried out with a sample-barcoded 5' primer and a J-beta primer mix. TCRdb reprocessed the 5' RACE reads with MiXCR, giving one entry per CDR3 protein. Here the sample spans about 930,000 distinct CDR3 sequences, 25% to 35% being singletons. These sequences were also reported in another study, on T cells of mothers and their children. Per that paper: A few healthy Caucasian mothers served as donors, and their six children did as well. Mothers gave over 8.5 million TCR beta CDR3 reads each, and children around 2.9 million each.

The TCR was taken from a middle-aged woman in good health. Sequenced: blood. The chain recombines TRBV28 with TRBJ1-5; D unresolved. The CDR3 protein is CASSLETQNQPQHF. The CDR3 DNA is TGTGCCAGCAGTTTGGAGACACAGAATCAGCCCCAGCATTTT. Based on the CDR3 plus reference TRBV28 and TRBJ1-5, the full variable domain is DVKVTQSSRYLVKRTGEKVFLECVQDMDHENMFWYRQDPGLGLRLIYFSYDVKMKEKGDIPEGYSVSREKKERFSLILESASTNQTSMYLCASSLETQNQPQHFGDGTRLSIL.